The clone carrying this TCR beta chain was observed a handful of times. Sequencing used immunoSEQ multiplex PCR; TCRdb keeps in-frame clones, though not all of them. The sample lists about 54,000 clones, about 91% occurring once. This entry belongs to a study of blood T cell repertoires in COVID-19. Across the whole study: Sites in the United States, Italy and Spain provided acute and convalescent COVID-19 samples.

The CDR3 has 15 residues. Germline V gene lookup returns CDR1 SGHRS and CDR2 YFSETQ. The V gene lost 0 bases and the J gene lost 3 bases, with 10 bases spanning the gap. The sequencing input was peripheral blood. This clonotype was sampled from a man aged 35 to 55 with COVID-19, enrolled during active disease. The genes are TRBV5-1 and TRBJ2-1; D gene ambiguous. CDR3 protein: CASSLVPESYNEQFF. CDR3 nucleotides: TGCGCCAGCAGCTTGGTTCCGGAGAGCTACAATGAGCAGTTCTTC.